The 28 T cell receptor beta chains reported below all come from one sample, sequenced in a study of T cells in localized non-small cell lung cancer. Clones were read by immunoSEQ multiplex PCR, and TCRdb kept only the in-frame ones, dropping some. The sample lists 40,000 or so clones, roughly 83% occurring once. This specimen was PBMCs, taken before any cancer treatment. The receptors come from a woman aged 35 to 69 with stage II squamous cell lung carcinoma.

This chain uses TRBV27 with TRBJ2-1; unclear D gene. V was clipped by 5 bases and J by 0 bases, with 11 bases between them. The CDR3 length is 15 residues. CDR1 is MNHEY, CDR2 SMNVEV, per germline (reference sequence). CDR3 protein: CASSGFTSSYNEQFF. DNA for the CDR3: TGTGCCAGCAGTGGCTTTACCAGCTCCTACAATGAGCAGTTCTTC.

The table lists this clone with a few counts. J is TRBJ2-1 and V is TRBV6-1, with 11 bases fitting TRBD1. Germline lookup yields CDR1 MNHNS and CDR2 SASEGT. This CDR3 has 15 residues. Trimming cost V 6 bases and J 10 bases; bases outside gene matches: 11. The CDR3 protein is CASSLGTGGDQEQFF. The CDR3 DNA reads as TGTGCCAGCAGCCTCGGGACAGGGGGAGATCAGGAGCAGTTCTTC.

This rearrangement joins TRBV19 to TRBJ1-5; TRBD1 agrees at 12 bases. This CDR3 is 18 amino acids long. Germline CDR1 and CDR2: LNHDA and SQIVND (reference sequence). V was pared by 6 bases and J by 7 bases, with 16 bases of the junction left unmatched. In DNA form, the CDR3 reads TGTGCCAGTAGCCCGAACGCAGGGGGACAGGGGGCATGGCAGCCCCAGCATTTT. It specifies CASSPNAGGQGAWQPQHF.

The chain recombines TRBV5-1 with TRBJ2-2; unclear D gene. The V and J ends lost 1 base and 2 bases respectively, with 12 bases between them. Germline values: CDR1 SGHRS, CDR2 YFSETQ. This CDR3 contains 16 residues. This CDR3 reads CASSLWSDPNTGELFF. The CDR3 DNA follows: TGCGCCAGCAGCTTGTGGAGCGACCCAAACACCGGGGAGCTGTTTTTT. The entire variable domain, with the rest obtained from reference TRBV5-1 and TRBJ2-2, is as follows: KAGVTQTPRYLIKTRGQQVTLSCSPISGHRSVSWYQQTPGQGLQFLFEYFSETQRNKGNFPGRFSGRQFSNSRSEMNVSTLELGDSALYLCASSLWSDPNTGELFFGEGSRLTVL.

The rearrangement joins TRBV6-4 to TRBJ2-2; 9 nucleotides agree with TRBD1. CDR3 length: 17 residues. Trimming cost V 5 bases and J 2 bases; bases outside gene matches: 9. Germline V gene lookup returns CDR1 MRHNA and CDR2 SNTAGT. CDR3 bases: TGTGCCAGCAGTCCCTTTGGACAGGGGACTAACACCGGGGAGCTGTTTTTT. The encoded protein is CASSPFGQGTNTGELFF.

CDR3 protein: CASSLGSGGSGGTDTQYF. The CDR3 coding sequence is TGCGCCAGCAGCTTGGGGAGCGGGGGATCGGGGGGCACAGATACGCAGTATTTT. V and J are TRBV5-1 and TRBJ2-3; TRBD2 matches at 8 bases. Germline V gene data show CDR1 as SGHRS and CDR2 as YFSETQ. This CDR3 has 18 amino acids. V was clipped by 0 bases and J by 1 base; unmatched bases: 10.

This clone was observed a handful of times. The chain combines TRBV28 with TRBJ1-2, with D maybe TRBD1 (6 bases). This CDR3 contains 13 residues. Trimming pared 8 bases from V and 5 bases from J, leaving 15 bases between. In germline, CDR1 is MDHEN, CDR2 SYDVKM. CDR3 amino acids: CASFAGGGYGYTF. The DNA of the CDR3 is TGTGCCAGCTTCGCGGGGGGCGGGTATGGCTACACCTTC.

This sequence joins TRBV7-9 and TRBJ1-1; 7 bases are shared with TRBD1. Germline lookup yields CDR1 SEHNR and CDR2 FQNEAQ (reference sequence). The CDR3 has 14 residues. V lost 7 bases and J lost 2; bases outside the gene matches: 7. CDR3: CASIRKGANTEAFF. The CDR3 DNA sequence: TGTGCCAGCATTAGGAAGGGGGCCAACACTGAAGCTTTCTTT.

The DNA of the CDR3 is TGTGCCAGCAGCTCGACAGGGGAAAGGACCGGGGAGCTGTTTTTT. It encodes CASSSTGERTGELFF. The V call is TRBV5-6, the J call TRBJ2-2, with 8 bases fitting TRBD1. This CDR3 spans 15 amino acids. CDR1 and CDR2 (germline): SGHDT, YYEEEE. V was clipped by 3 bases and J by 5 bases; unmatched bases: 6.

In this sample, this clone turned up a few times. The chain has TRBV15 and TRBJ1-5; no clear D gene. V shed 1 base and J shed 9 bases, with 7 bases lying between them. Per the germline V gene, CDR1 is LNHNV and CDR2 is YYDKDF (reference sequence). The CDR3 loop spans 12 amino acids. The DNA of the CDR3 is TGTGCCACCAGCAGAGGAAACCGGCCCCAGCATTTT. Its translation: CATSRGNRPQHF.

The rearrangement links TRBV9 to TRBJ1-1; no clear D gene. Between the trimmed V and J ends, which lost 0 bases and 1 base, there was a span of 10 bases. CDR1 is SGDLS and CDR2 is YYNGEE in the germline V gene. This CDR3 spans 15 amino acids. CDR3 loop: CASSVVTEWNTEAFF. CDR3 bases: TGTGCCAGCAGCGTAGTAACAGAGTGGAACACTGAAGCTTTCTTT.

Written as DNA, the CDR3 is TGCGCCAGCAGCCAAGATCTAGGGACCTACGAGCAGTACTTC. Translating it yields CASSQDLGTYEQYF. J is TRBJ2-7 and V is TRBV4-3; D uncertain. The CDR3 has 14 residues. V lost 0 bases, J lost 2 bases, and 8 bases lay in between. The V gene's germline CDR1 is LGHNA and CDR2 YSLEER.

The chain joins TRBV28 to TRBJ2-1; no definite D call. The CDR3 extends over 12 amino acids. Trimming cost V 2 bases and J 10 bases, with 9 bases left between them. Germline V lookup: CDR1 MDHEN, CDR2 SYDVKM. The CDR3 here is CASSLLFREQFF. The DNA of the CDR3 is TGTGCCAGCAGTTTACTGTTTCGGGAGCAGTTCTTC. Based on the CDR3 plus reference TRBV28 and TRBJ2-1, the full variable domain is DVKVTQSSRYLVKRTGEKVFLECVQDMDHENMFWYRQDPGLGLRLIYFSYDVKMKEKGDIPEGYSVSREKKERFSLILESASTNQTSMYLCASSLLFREQFFGPGTRLTVL.

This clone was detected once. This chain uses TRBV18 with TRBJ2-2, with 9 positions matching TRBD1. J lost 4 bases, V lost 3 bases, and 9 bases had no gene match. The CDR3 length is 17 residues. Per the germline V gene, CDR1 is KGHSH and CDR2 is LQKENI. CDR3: CASSPRAGTGPTGELFF. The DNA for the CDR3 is TGTGCCAGCTCACCCCGAGCGGGGACAGGGCCCACCGGGGAGCTGTTTTTT.

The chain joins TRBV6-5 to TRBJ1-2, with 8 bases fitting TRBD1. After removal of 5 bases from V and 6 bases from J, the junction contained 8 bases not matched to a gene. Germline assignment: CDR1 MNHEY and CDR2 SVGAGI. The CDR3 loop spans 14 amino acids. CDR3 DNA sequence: TGTGCCAGCAGTATCGACAGGGGCCTAGATGGCTACACCTTC. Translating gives CASSIDRGLDGYTF.

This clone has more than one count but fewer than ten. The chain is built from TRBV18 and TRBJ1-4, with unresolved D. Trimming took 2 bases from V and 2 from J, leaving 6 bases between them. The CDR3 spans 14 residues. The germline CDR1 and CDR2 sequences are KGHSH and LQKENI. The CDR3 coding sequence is TGTGCCAGCTCACCAACCGGCACTAATGAAAAACTGTTTTTT. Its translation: CASSPTGTNEKLFF. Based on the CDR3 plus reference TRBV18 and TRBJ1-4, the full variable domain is NAGVMQNPRHLVRRRGQEARLRCSPMKGHSHVYWYRQLPEEGLKFMVYLQKENIIDESGMPKERFSAEFPKEGPSILRIQQVVRGDSAAYFCASSPTGTNEKLFFGSGTQLSVL.

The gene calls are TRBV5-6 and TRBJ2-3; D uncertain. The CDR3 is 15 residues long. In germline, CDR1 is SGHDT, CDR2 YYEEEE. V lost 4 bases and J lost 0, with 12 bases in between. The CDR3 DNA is TGTGCCAGCAGCCTGGGTGCCTTGAGCACAGATACGCAGTATTTT. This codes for CASSLGALSTDTQYF.

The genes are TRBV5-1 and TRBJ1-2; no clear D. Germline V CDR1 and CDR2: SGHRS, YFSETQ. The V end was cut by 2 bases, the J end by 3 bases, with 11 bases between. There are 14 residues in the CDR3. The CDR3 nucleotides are TGCGCCAGCAGCTTTACGCAGGACGACTATGGCTACACCTTC. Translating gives CASSFTQDDYGYTF.

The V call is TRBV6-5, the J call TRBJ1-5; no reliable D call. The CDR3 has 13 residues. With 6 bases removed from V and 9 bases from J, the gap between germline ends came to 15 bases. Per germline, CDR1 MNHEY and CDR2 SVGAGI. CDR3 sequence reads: CASSPLEPGPQHF. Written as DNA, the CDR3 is TGTGCCAGCAGCCCACTTGAGCCGGGGCCCCAGCATTTT.

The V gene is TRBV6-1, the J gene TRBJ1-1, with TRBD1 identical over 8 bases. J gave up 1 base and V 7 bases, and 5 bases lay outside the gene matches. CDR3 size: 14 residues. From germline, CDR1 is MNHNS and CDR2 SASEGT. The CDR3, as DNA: TGTGCCAGCAATTTTGACAGGGGGAACACTGAAGCTTTCTTT. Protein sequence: CASNFDRGNTEAFF.

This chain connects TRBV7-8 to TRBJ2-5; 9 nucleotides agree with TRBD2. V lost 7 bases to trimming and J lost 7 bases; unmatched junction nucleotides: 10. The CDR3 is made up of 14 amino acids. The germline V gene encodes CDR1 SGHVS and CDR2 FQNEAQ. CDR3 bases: TGTGCCAGCACCCAACTAGCGGGCCCTTCGACCCAGTACTTC. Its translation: CASTQLAGPSTQYF.

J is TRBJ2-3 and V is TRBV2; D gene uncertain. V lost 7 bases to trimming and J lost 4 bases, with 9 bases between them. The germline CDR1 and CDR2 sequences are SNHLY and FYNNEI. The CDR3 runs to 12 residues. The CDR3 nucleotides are TGTGCCAGCACCTCAAACTCAGATACGCAGTATTTT. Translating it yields CASTSNSDTQYF.

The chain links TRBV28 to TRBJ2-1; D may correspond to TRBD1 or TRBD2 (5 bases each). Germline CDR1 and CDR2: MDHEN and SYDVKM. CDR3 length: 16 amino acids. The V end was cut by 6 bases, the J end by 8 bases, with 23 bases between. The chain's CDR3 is CASSTLGTGEWYEQFF. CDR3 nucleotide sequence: TGTGCCAGCAGCACCTTAGGGACCGGGGAATGGTATGAGCAGTTCTTC.

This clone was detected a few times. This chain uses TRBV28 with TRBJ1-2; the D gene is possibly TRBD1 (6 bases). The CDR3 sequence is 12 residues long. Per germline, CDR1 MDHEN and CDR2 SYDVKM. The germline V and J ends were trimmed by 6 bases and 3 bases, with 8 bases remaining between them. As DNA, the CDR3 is TGTGCCAGCAGACAGGGCCACTATGGCTACACCTTC. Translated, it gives CASRQGHYGYTF.

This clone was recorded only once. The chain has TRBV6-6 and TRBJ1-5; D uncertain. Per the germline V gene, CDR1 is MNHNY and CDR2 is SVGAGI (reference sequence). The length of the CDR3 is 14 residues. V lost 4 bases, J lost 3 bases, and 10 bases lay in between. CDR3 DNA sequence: TGTGCCAGCAGTTCCGACACCTACAATCAGCCCCAGCATTTT. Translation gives CASSSDTYNQPQHF.

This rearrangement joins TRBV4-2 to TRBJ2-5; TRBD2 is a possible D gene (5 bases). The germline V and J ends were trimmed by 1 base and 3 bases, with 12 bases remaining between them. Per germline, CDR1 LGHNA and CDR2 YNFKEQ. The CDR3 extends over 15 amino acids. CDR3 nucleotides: TGTGCCAGCAGCCAAGGGTCACTAGTGGAAGAGACCCAGTACTTC. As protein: CASSQGSLVEETQYF.

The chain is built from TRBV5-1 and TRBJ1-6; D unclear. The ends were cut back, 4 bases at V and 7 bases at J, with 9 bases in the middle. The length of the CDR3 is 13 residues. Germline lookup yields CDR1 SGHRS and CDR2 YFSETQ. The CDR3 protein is CASSDRENSPLHF. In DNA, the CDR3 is TGCGCCAGCAGCGACCGAGAGAATTCACCCCTCCACTTT.

The CDR3 region is CASSNQHWGTQYF. CDR3 bases: TGTGCCAGTAGTAACCAACACTGGGGGACCCAGTACTTC. The chain joins TRBV19 to TRBJ2-5, with unresolved D. V was shortened by 4 bases and J by 7 bases, with 13 bases between the two germline ends. The CDR3 has 13 residues. Germline CDR1 LNHDA, CDR2 SQIVND (reference sequence).